The 13 T cell receptor beta chains reported below all come from one sample, sequenced in a study of molecular identifiers for immune sequencing clone quantification. TCRdb independently ran MiXCR on the PCR reads; one entry per CDR3 protein. The sample contains under 600,000 distinct CDR3 sequences, under 30% of which appear only once. Specimen: naive CD8+ T cells from blood, with Jurkat cell RNA spiked in. The sample's subset: FACS-sorted CD8+CD4-CCR7+CD45RA+ naive T cells. These receptors were taken from a human donor in good health. Some libraries in this study had Jurkat cell RNA spiked in.

J is TRBJ2-5 and V is TRBV7-9; a possible D gene is TRBD1 (5 bases). This CDR3 is built from 16 residues. Per germline, CDR1 SEHNR and CDR2 FQNEAQ (reference sequence). Trimming left V 5 bases short and J 0 bases short, with 16 bases between. For the CDR3, the DNA is TGTGCCAGCAGCGGCTTAGGATGGGGCGACCAAGAGACCCAGTACTTC. Its protein product is CASSGLGWGDQETQYF.

CDR3 in DNA: TGCGCCAGCAGCCAAGACCCGACAGGGGGCTACGAGCAGTACTTC. It is translated as CASSQDPTGGYEQYF. V and J are TRBV4-3 and TRBJ2-7, with 9 bases that match TRBD1. V was clipped by 0 bases and J by 3 bases; unmatched bases: 3. From germline, CDR1 is LGHNA and CDR2 YSLEER. The CDR3 is 15 residues long.

This clonotype was counted many times. The chain has TRBV7-9 and TRBJ2-5, with 9 nucleotides matching TRBD2. The germline CDR1 and CDR2 sequences are SEHNR and FQNEAQ (reference sequence). The V gene end was trimmed by 4 bases and the J gene end by 5 bases; junction bases not matched to a gene: 8. This CDR3 comprises 15 residues. The CDR3 sequence is CASSSAGLAGETQYF. CDR3 nucleotide sequence: TGTGCCAGCAGCTCAGCGGGACTAGCCGGTGAGACCCAGTACTTC.

This chain connects TRBV27 to TRBJ2-1; 9 positions agree with TRBD2. With 5 bases clipped from V and 1 base from J, the junction kept 12 bases outside the gene matches. CDR1 and CDR2 (germline): MNHEY, SMNVEV (reference sequence). This CDR3 is built from 18 residues. This CDR3 is CASSRLAGPLSSYNEQFF. The CDR3 DNA follows: TGTGCCAGCAGTCGGCTAGCGGGGCCTCTGTCATCCTACAATGAGCAGTTCTTC.

The chain has TRBV9 and TRBJ2-7; perhaps TRBD2 as D (6 bases). The CDR3 covers 14 residues. Between the trimmed V and J ends, which lost 4 bases and 7 bases, there was a span of 18 bases. Germline V CDR1 and CDR2: SGDLS, YYNGEE. The CDR3 coding sequence is TGTGCCAGCAGCCCCCGTGGGGGGAGTTGGGAGCAGTACTTC. Its protein product is CASSPRGGSWEQYF.

Turning to this clonotype: A much larger clone lies a single base off, so this may be a read error. The genes are TRBV5-4 and TRBJ2-7; 7 bases are a match to TRBD2. The CDR3 is 14 residues long. Germline lookup yields CDR1 SGHNT and CDR2 YYREEE (reference sequence). Written as DNA, the CDR3 is TGTGCCAGCAACTTGTCTAGCGGCACCTACGAGCAGTACTTC. It is translated as CASNLSSGTYEQYF.

This clonotype was detected a few times. The chain combines TRBV10-3 with TRBJ1-5; TRBD1 aligns across 7 bases. The V segment lost 10 bases and the J segment 6 bases; nucleotides outside the gene matches: 9. The CDR3 sequence is 13 residues long. Per the germline V gene, CDR1 is ENHRY and CDR2 is SYGVKD. CDR3 sequence: CASSEGAGQPQHF. The CDR3 DNA follows: TGTGCCAGCTCGGAGGGGGCGGGTCAGCCCCAGCATTTT.

Only a few counts were recorded for this clonotype. V usage is TRBV5-1 and J usage is TRBJ2-7, with 11 bases lining up with TRBD2. V shed 7 bases and J 4 bases; nucleotides not matched to a gene: 13. CDR3 length: 16 residues. CDR1 and CDR2 (germline): SGHRS, YFSETQ. In DNA form, the CDR3 reads TGCGCCAGCGCCAAGTCCGGGACTAGCGGTAAATACGAGCAGTACTTC. It translates to CASAKSGTSGKYEQYF.

This clonotype was recorded at least ten times. V is TRBV5-6 and J is TRBJ2-7; D unclear. The CDR3 is made up of 13 amino acids. V dropped 4 bases and J dropped 2 bases, with 10 bases sitting between them. Germline loops: CDR1 SGHDT, CDR2 YYEEEE. Here the CDR3 DNA reads TGTGCCAGCAGCCCACGGATCGCCTACGAGCAGTACTTC. Translated: CASSPRIAYEQYF.

Details on this clonotype: Given a much more abundant clone one base away, this may be a read error. V is TRBV4-2 and J is TRBJ2-7, with TRBD2 identical over 10 bases. Germline loops: CDR1 LGHNA, CDR2 YNFKEQ. The CDR3 spans 16 residues. This CDR3 reads CASSQDPLAGVTELYF. The DNA of the CDR3 is TGTGCCAGCAGCCAAGACCCCCTAGCGGGAGTAACCGAGCTGTACTTC.

This clonotype was seen at least ten times. V usage is TRBV7-9 and J usage is TRBJ2-3, with no clear D. V shed 5 bases and J shed 4 bases, with 16 bases lying between them. The germline V gene has CDR1 SEHNR and CDR2 FQNEAQ (reference sequence). CDR3 size: 15 residues. In nucleotides, the CDR3 is TGTGCCAGCAGCCCCCAAGGTCCAGGTTCAGATACGCAGTATTTT. Translating gives CASSPQGPGSDTQYF.

This clonotype was observed a handful of times. The CDR3 sequence: CATSRDWNRGSYEQYF. DNA of the CDR3: TGTGCCACCAGCAGAGATTGGAATAGAGGATCCTACGAGCAGTACTTC. The chain employs TRBV15 and TRBJ2-7; D call uncertain. The CDR3 runs to 16 residues. Trimming stripped 0 bases from V and 1 base from J, with 13 bases between. Germline loops: CDR1 LNHNV, CDR2 YYDKDF (reference sequence).

In this sample, this clonotype turned up a few times. The chain is built from TRBV27 and TRBJ2-5; the match to TRBD2 covers 11 bases. The CDR3 runs 13 residues. Germline V CDR1 and CDR2: MNHEY, SMNVEV (reference sequence). V was clipped by 6 bases and J by 4 bases; unmatched bases: 1. CDR3 amino acids: CASRLAGVETQYF. The CDR3 DNA reads as TGTGCCAGCAGACTAGCGGGAGTAGAGACCCAGTACTTC.